This TCR beta chain comes out of a study of technical replicates of blood from several donors. Sequencing used immunoSEQ multiplex PCR; TCRdb keeps in-frame clones, though not all of them. The table shows about 84,000 clones, with around 97% occurring only once. V lost 7 bases and J 4 bases, leaving 14 bases between the germline ends. CDR1 and CDR2 from the germline V gene are SNHLY and FYNNEI. This CDR3 comprises 13 residues. The receptor was isolated from a human donor in good health. Sequencing input: T cells isolated from PBMCs. The gene calls are TRBV2 and TRBJ2-7; weak D call: TRBD2 (5 bases). CDR3 DNA sequence: TGTGCCAGCACCCCCGGTCGGGGTTACGAGCAGTACTTC. Residues: CASTPGRGYEQYF.